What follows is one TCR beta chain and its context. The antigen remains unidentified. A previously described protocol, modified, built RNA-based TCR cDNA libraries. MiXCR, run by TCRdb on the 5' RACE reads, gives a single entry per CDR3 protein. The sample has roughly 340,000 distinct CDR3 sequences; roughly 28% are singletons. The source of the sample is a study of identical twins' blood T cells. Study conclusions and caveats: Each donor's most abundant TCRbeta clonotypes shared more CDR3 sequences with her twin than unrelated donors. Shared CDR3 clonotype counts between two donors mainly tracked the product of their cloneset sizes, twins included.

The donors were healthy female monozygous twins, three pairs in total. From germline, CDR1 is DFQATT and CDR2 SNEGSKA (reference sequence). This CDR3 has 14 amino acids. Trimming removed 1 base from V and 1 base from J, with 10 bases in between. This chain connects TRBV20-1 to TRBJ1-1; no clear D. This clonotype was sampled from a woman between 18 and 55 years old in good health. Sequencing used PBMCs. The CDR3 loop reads CSARGAAKNTEAFF. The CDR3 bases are TGCAGTGCTAGAGGGGCCGCCAAGAACACTGAAGCTTTCTTT.